This TCR beta chain was observed in a study of T cells in Graves' hyperthyroidism and ophthalmopathy. RNA transcripts yielded amplified TCR beta CDR3 regions. An initial round of RT-PCR targeting the TCR CDR3 relied on the HTBI primer set. Each CDR3 protein is one row after TCRdb ran MiXCR on the multiplex PCR reads. This table holds 37,000 or so distinct CDR3 sequences, around 53% found once. This clonotype was seen many times. V lost 5 bases and J lost 10; bases outside the gene matches: 7. The CDR3 runs 15 residues. Germline assignment: CDR1 PRHDT and CDR2 FYEKMQ (reference sequence). The clonotype was recovered from a middle-aged man with Graves' ophthalmopathy. Sequenced: blood. The V call is TRBV13, the J call TRBJ1-6, with 11 bases lining up with TRBD1. This chain's CDR3 is CASSTTGTGGSPLHF. In DNA form, the CDR3 reads TGTGCCAGCAGCACAACCGGGACAGGGGGGTCACCCCTCCACTTT.